Only a few counts were recorded for the clone carrying this TCR beta chain. The entry originates in a study of glioma-infiltrating T cells after dendritic cell vaccination. Study details: Patients received autologous tumor lysate-pulsed dendritic cell vaccination between 2003 and 2012. Dendritic cells derived from monocytes and pulsed with autologous tumor lysate formed the vaccine. At biweekly intervals, patients got three intradermal dendritic cell vaccine injections.

The assay was immunoSEQ multiplex PCR, and TCRdb's table has in-frame clones only and misses some. The profile shows fewer than 85,000 clones, 65% to 90% of them singletons. With 1 base removed from V and 4 bases from J, the gap between germline ends came to 16 bases. Germline-derived CDR1 and CDR2 are LGHNA and YSLEER. There are 16 residues in the CDR3. The origin of this receptor is a human donor with glioblastoma. Sequenced here: blood, sampled before dendritic cell vaccination. The V and J genes are TRBV4-3 and TRBJ1-2; D unclear. As DNA, the CDR3 is TGCGCCAGCAGCCAAGCGGAGGCCACAACCTCCTATGGCTACACCTTC. Its translation is CASSQAEATTSYGYTF.